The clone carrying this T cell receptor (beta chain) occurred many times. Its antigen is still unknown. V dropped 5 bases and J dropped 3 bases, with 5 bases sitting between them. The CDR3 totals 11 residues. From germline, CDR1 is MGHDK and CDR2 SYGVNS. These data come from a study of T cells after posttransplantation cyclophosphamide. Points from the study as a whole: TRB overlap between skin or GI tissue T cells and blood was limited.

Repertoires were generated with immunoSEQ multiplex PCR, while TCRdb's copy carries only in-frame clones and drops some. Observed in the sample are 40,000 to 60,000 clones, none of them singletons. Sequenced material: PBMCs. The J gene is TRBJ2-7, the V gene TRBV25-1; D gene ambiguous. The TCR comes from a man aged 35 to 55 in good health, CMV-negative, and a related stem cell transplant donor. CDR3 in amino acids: CASSYGYEQYF. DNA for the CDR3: TGTGCCAGCAGTTACGGCTACGAGCAGTACTTC.